This T cell receptor beta chain emerged from a study of T cell responses to AZD1222 COVID-19 vaccine. Study-wide results and limits: The study found vaccine-associated CD4 TCRs spanning spike, dominant at 160-218 and 743-854.

CDR3 size: 18 residues. Germline CDR1 LNHNV, CDR2 YYDKDF (reference sequence). Using immunoSEQ multiplex PCR, the repertoire was profiled, and TCRdb retains in-frame clones only, with some absent. The sample carries 84,000 or so clones, about 88% recorded once. With regard to this clone: The antigen is not known. At one end, the junction sequence differs from germline, possibly due to a read error.

This sample comprised peripheral blood, obtained on day 0 of AZD1222 vaccination. The source of this sequence is an adult in good health. The chain recombines TRBV15 with TRBJ1-4; TRBD1 is a possible D gene (6 bases). CDR3 protein: CATSREGEPSMGNEKLFF. CDR3 nucleotides: TGTGCCACCAGCCGAGAGGGGGAACCGAGTATGGGGAATGAAAAACTGTTTTTT.